What follows is one TCR beta chain and its context. The antigen remains unidentified. The sample is drawn from a study of T cells in Graves' hyperthyroidism and ophthalmopathy. Study-level results: Peripheral blood also featured most of the thyroid clonotypes expanded above 0.001.

With V trimmed by 0 bases and J by 2 bases, 5 bases remained unmatched. Germline-derived CDR1 and CDR2 are SGDLS and YYNGEE. The CDR3 length is 15 residues. The CDR3 regions of TCR beta were amplified from RNA transcripts. The HTBI primer set was used in a first-round RT-PCR of the TCR CDR3. Each CDR3 protein gets one entry after TCRdb re-called the multiplex PCR reads with MiXCR. The table records roughly 420,000 distinct CDR3 sequences, roughly 15% of them present only once. Sequences were obtained from blood. The rearrangement links TRBV9 to TRBJ2-7, with 7 nucleotides matching TRBD2. The origin of this receptor is a woman between 18 and 29 years old with Graves' hyperthyroidism. The DNA for the CDR3 is TGTGCCAGCAGCGTAGCCGGGGGGAGTACCTACGAGCAGTACTTC. The encoded protein is CASSVAGGSTYEQYF.